Here is one T cell receptor (beta chain) with its context. CDR3 length: 15 amino acids. Germline lookup yields CDR1 SGHRS and CDR2 YFSETQ. Trimming took off 5 bases at V and 5 bases at J, with 16 bases between the two ends. In the source study's methods: Amplification from reference gene primers served as the basis for estimated nucleated cell counts. Sequencing was performed with immunoSEQ multiplex PCR; in TCRdb, only in-frame clones are kept and a portion is missing. V and J calls and clone size are as listed in that table; D and trimming were resolved from the DNA. The sample has 150,000 or so clones, approximately 88% seen once. The record originates from a study of blood T cell repertoires in COVID-19. For the study at large: The analysed material was cDNA or gDNA that came from T cells, B-cell-depleted T cells, or PBMCs.

The material sequenced was peripheral blood. This TCR was sampled from a man aged 45-65 years with acute or convalescent COVID-19. The chain carries TRBV5-1 and TRBJ1-4; D remains unclear. In DNA form, the CDR3 reads TGCGCCAGCAGTCCGGGTGCAGATTACAATGAAAAACTGTTTTTT. This encodes CASSPGADYNEKLFF.